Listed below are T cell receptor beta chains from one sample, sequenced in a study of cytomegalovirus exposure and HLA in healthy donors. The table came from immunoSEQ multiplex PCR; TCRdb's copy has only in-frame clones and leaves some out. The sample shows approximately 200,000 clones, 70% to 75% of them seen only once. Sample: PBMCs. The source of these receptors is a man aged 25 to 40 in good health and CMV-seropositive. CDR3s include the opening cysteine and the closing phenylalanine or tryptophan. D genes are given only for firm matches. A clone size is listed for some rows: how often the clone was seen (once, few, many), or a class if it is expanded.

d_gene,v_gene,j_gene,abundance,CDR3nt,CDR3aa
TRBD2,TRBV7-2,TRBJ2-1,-,TGTGCCAGCAGCCCCCGAGCTGGGCTAGCGGGTAATGAGCAGTTCTTC,CASSPRAGLAGNEQFF
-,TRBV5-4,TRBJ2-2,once,TGTGCCAGCAGCTTGGTCGGGAACGGGGAGCTGTTTTTT,CASSLVGNGELFF
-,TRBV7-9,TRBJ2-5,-,TGTGCCAGCAGCTGGGGAGGGGGAGAGACCCAGTACTTC,CASSWGGGETQYF
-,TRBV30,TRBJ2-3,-,TGTGCCTGGAGCTATGGACAGTCCACAGATACGCAGTATTTT,CAWSYGQSTDTQYF
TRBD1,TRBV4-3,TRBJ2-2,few,TGCGCCAGCAGCCACGGGACAGGGGCCGGGGAGCTGTTTTTT,CASSHGTGAGELFF
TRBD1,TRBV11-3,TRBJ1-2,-,TGTGCCAGCAGCTTCCAGGGGGGTAGTGACTATGGCTACACCTTC,CASSFQGGSDYGYTF
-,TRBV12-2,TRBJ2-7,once,TGTGCAAGTCGCGCCACCCGACTAGCGGGGGCAAACGAGCAGTACTTC,CASRATRLAGANEQYF
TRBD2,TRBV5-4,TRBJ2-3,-,TGTGCCAGCAGCTTCCGTTCAAGCGGGAGATCAGATACGCAGTATTTT,CASSFRSSGRSDTQYF
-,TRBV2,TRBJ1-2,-,TGTGCCAGCAGTGAGTCGGGGGGGAACTATGGCTACACCTTC,CASSESGGNYGYTF
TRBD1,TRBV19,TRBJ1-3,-,TGTGCCAGTACCCCTAACCCCGGGACAGGGGATGGAAACACCATATATTTT,CASTPNPGTGDGNTIYF
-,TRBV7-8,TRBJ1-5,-,TGTGCCAGCAGCCCAACAGGGAGGGGGATTAGCAATCAGCCCCAGCATTTT,CASSPTGRGISNQPQHF
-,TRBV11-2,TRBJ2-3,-,TGTGCCAGCAGCTTACAGGTCAGGGGCCCAGATACGCAGTATTTT,CASSLQVRGPDTQYF
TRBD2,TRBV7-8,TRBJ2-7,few,TGTGCCAGCAGCTTACGGTCCCTTTTAGCGGGAACCTACGAGCAGTACTTC,CASSLRSLLAGTYEQYF
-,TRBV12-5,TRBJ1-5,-,TGTGCTAGTGGCCCCCGTTTGGTTCAGTCTGATCAGCCCCAGCATTTT,CASGPRLVQSDQPQHF
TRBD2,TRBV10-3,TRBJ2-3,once,TGTGCCACCGCGGGGGGGGGCACAGATACGCAGTATTTT,CATAGGGTDTQYF
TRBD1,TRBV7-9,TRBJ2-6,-,TGTGCCAGCAGCTTAACACAGGGGTCCACGCCGGGCCTGACTTTC,CASSLTQGSTPGLTF
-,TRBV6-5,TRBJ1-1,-,TGTGCCAGCTTCTTAAACTCTGGGAACACTGAAGCTTTCTTT,CASFLNSGNTEAFF
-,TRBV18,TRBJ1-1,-,TGTGCCAGCTCACCACTGGGGGAGGGCACTGAAGCTTTCTTT,CASSPLGEGTEAFF
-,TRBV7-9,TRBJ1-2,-,TGTGCCAGCAGCGATAGCAGTAACTATGGCTACACCTTC,CASSDSSNYGYTF
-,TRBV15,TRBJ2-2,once,TGTGCCACCAGCAGAGATTTCGGTGACACCGGGGAGCTGTTTTTT,CATSRDFGDTGELFF
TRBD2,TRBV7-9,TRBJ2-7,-,TGTGCCAGCAGCTTTCCCGGGGGGGGTGACTACGAGCAGTACTTC,CASSFPGGGDYEQYF
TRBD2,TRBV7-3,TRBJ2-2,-,TGTGCCAGCAGCTTAACGTCTGCGGGAGCGGAAACCGGGGAGCTGTTTTTT,CASSLTSAGAETGELFF
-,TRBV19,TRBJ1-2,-,TGTGCCACCTCACCCGGGACTGGGTCTTATGGCTACACCTTC,CATSPGTGSYGYTF
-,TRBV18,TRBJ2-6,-,TGTGCCAGCTCCCTCTCTGGGGCCAACGTCCTGACTTTC,CASSLSGANVLTF
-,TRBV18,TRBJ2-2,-,TGTGCCAGCTCTCCCGACACGAACACCGGGGAGCTGTTTTTT,CASSPDTNTGELFF
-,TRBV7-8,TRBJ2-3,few,TGTGCCAGCAGCTCCAGGGTTGGGAGCACAGATACGCAGTATTTT,CASSSRVGSTDTQYF
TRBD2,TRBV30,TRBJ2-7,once,TGTGCCCTCGCGGCGCGGGACTATTACTCCTACGAGCAGTACTTC,CALAARDYYSYEQYF
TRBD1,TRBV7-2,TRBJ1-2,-,TGTGCCAGCAGCTACGTAGGGGGCGGGGACTATGGCTACACCTTC,CASSYVGGGDYGYTF
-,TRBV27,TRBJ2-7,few,TGTGCCAGCAGCGTGGGCGCCTCCTACGAGCAGTACTTC,CASSVGASYEQYF
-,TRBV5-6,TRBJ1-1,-,TGTGCCAGCAGCCCACAGGGAAGCACTGAAGCTTTCTTT,CASSPQGSTEAFF
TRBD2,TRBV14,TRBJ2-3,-,TGTGCCAGCAGCCGACAAGCGGGAGGCCGGGTCACAGATACGCAGTATTTT,CASSRQAGGRVTDTQYF
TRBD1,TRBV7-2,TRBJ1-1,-,TGTGCCAGCAGCTTAATCGGACAGGTCGGGGGAGCTTTCTTT,CASSLIGQVGGAFF
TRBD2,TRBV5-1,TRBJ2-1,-,TGCGCCAGCAGCCGAGCGGGAGGGGACAATGAGCAGTTCTTC,CASSRAGGDNEQFF
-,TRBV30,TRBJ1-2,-,TGTGCCTGGAATCCTTCAGGGTACAACTATGGCTACACCTTC,CAWNPSGYNYGYTF
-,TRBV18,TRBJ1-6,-,TGTGCCAGCTCACAGGGGACACTGACGCTCAATTCACCCCTCCACTTT,CASSQGTLTLNSPLHF
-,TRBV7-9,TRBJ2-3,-,TGTGCCAGCAGCGCCCGACTAGACGCGCAGTATTTT,CASSARLDAQYF
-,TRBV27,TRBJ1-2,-,TGTGCCAGCAGTTTCAGGGTGAACTATGGCTACACCTTC,CASSFRVNYGYTF
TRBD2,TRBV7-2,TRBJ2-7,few,TGTGCCAGCAGCTTAACGGGCGGGGGACTCTACGAGCAGTACTTC,CASSLTGGGLYEQYF
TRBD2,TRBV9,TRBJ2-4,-,TGTGCCAGCAGCTACGGGACTACGGATAGCGGAAACATTCAGTACTTC,CASSYGTTDSGNIQYF
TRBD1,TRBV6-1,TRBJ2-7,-,TGTGCCAGCGTCGGCCAGGGGGCGTACTACGAGCAGTACTTC,CASVGQGAYYEQYF